This passage covers 18 T cell receptor beta chains from one sample sequenced in a study of blood T cells in healthy people across ages. Primed by a sample-barcoded 5' primer and a J-beta primer mix, a second PCR proceeded for about 7 to 11 cycles. TCRdb recomputed calls from the 5' RACE reads with MiXCR, one row per CDR3 protein. The table lists about 1,400,000 distinct CDR3 sequences, roughly 59% of them singletons. The sequenced sample consisted of blood. These receptors were collected from a man between 18 and 29 years old in good health.

The chain uses TRBV10-3 and TRBJ2-7, with a weak D call TRBD1 (6 bases). V was shortened by 5 bases and J by 3 bases, with 11 bases between the two germline ends. The CDR3 is 13 amino acids. In germline, CDR1 is ENHRY, CDR2 SYGVKD. CDR3 region: CAISPDRNYEQYF. In nucleotides, the CDR3 is TGTGCCATCAGTCCGGACAGAAACTACGAGCAGTACTTC.

The V call is TRBV13, the J call TRBJ2-1; D is undetermined. The germline gives CDR1 PRHDT, CDR2 FYEKMQ (reference sequence). This CDR3 has 14 residues. V dropped 6 bases and J dropped 10 bases, with 19 bases sitting between them. The CDR3 protein is CASRPGPRIQEQFF. The CDR3 bases are TGTGCCAGCAGACCCGGGCCCCGAATCCAGGAGCAGTTCTTC.

This clonotype was detected a few times. The CDR3: CASSQEGEPNYGYTF. CDR3 bases: TGCGCCAGCAGCCAAGAAGGAGAGCCTAACTATGGCTACACCTTC. The rearrangement links TRBV4-1 to TRBJ1-2; no clear D. The V gene's germline CDR1 is MGHRA and CDR2 YSYEKL. Between the trimmed V and J ends, which lost 0 bases and 0 bases, there was a span of 8 bases. CDR3 length equals 15 residues.

V usage is TRBV18 and J usage is TRBJ2-3; either TRBD1 or TRBD2 may fit D (5 bases each). The length of the CDR3 is 16 residues. Looked up from germline, CDR1 is KGHSH and CDR2 is LQKENI. Trimming took 4 bases from V and 0 from J, leaving 14 bases between them. The CDR3 DNA reads as TGTGCCAGCTCACGACAGAGACCTAGCAGCACAGATACGCAGTATTTT. Residues: CASSRQRPSSTDTQYF.

This clonotype was detected a few times. The chain links TRBV3-1 to TRBJ2-4; unclear D gene. Germline V gives CDR1 LGHDT, CDR2 YNNKEL (reference sequence). CDR3 size: 14 residues. V was pared by 4 bases and J by 1 base, with 8 bases between. The CDR3 DNA follows: TGTGCCAGCAGCCGCTCTTCGGCCAAAAACATTCAGTACTTC. The encoded protein is CASSRSSAKNIQYF.

Only one count was recorded for this clonotype. The chain uses TRBV5-4 and TRBJ2-3, with 11 bases fitting TRBD2. Germline V gene sequence: CDR1 SGHNT, CDR2 YYREEE (reference sequence). The CDR3 has 16 amino acids. With V trimmed by 2 bases and J by 2 bases, 4 bases remained unmatched. CDR3 sequence (DNA): TGTGCCAGCAGCTTACCGGGACTAGCGGACACAGATACGCAGTATTTT. Protein: CASSLPGLADTDTQYF.

The CDR3 region has the DNA TGTGCCACCAATAGCGGGAGGGTGGGGCATGAGCAGTTCTTC. It encodes CATNSGRVGHEQFF. The chain uses TRBV15 and TRBJ2-1; the match to TRBD2 covers 11 bases. This CDR3 is built from 14 residues. Germline V CDR1 and CDR2: LNHNV, YYDKDF (reference sequence). J gave up 8 bases and V 7 bases, and 7 bases lay outside the gene matches.

V is TRBV2 and J is TRBJ2-7; D remains unclear. Deletions cut 7 bases from V and 7 bases from J, with 11 bases between. The CDR3 extends over 11 amino acids. CDR1 and CDR2 from the germline V gene are SNHLY and FYNNEI. This chain's CDR3 is CASNDEAEQYF. The CDR3 nucleotides read TGTGCCAGCAACGACGAAGCGGAGCAGTACTTC.

The rearrangement uses TRBV5-1 and TRBJ2-6; D is uncertain. This CDR3 has 17 amino acids. Germline assignment: CDR1 SGHRS and CDR2 YFSETQ. The V and J ends lost 0 bases and 0 bases respectively, with 10 bases between them. The CDR3 here is CASSLAASSSGANVLTF. For the CDR3, the DNA is TGCGCCAGCAGCTTGGCCGCCAGTTCCTCTGGGGCCAACGTCCTGACTTTC.

The sample holds a few counts of this clonotype. The chain recombines TRBV7-9 with TRBJ1-6, with D unresolved. CDR1 and CDR2 from the germline V gene are SEHNR and FQNEAQ (reference sequence). The V and J ends lost 0 bases and 13 bases respectively, with 7 bases between them. This CDR3 spans 12 amino acids. The CDR3: CASSLAGRPLHF. CDR3 coding DNA: TGTGCCAGCAGCTTAGCGGGTCGGCCCCTCCACTTT.

The gene calls are TRBV20-1 and TRBJ2-5, with 11 bases matching TRBD2. Germline values: CDR1 DFQATT, CDR2 SNEGSKA (reference sequence). V gave up 6 bases and J gave up 3 bases; unmatched junction bases: 6. The CDR3 length is 14 residues. The CDR3 is CSACKLAGEETQYF. The CDR3 DNA reads TGCAGTGCCTGTAAACTAGCGGGGGAAGAGACCCAGTACTTC.

In this sample, this clonotype turned up once. This sequence joins TRBV20-1 and TRBJ2-3, with 13 bases matching TRBD2. From germline, CDR1 is DFQATT and CDR2 SNEGSKA (reference sequence). The CDR3 length is 15 residues. V trimming: 6 bases; J trimming: 3 bases; junction bases outside the gene matches: 6. CDR3 nucleotides: TGCAGTGCAAACGGACTAGCGGGAGTGACAGATACGCAGTATTTT. It yields the protein CSANGLAGVTDTQYF.

The table lists this clonotype with a few counts. This chain uses TRBV7-9 with TRBJ1-2; 10 positions match TRBD1. V shed 5 bases and J 7 bases; nucleotides not matched to a gene: 7. CDR3 length: 14 amino acids. Germline V gene sequence: CDR1 SEHNR, CDR2 FQNEAQ (reference sequence). Here the CDR3 reads CASSLGGQGSGYTF. The CDR3 DNA sequence: TGTGCCAGCAGCCTCGGGGGACAGGGGTCTGGCTACACCTTC. The full variable domain, rest sourced from reference TRBV7-9 and TRBJ1-2, is DTGVSQNPRHKITKRGQNVTFRCDPISEHNRLYWYRQTLGQGPEFLTYFQNEAQLEKSRLLSDRFSAERPKGSFSTLEIQRTEQGDSAMYLCASSLGGQGSGYTFGSGTRLTVV.

This clonotype was observed once. J is TRBJ2-5 and V is TRBV9, with 7 bases aligning to TRBD2. Gene TRBJ2-7 matches the end of the DNA better, so the J call may be wrong. The length of the CDR3 is 15 residues. Germline V lookup: CDR1 SGDLS, CDR2 YYNGEE. The CDR3 sequence: CASSDGGDYSYEQYF. The DNA of the CDR3 is TGTGCCAGCAGCGACGGCGGGGACTACTCCTACGAGCAGTACTTC.

This chain joins TRBV5-4 and TRBJ2-1, with D unclear. Germline CDR1 SGHNT, CDR2 YYREEE (reference sequence). The CDR3 loop spans 14 amino acids. Trimming removed 0 bases at V and 7 bases at J, with 11 bases between. DNA for the CDR3: TGTGCCAGCAGCTTGGAAGTGGCGTCTAATGAGCAGTTCTTC. Translating it yields CASSLEVASNEQFF.

The chain links TRBV10-3 to TRBJ2-7, with 9 bases fitting TRBD1. V lost 10 bases to trimming and J lost 1 base; unmatched junction nucleotides: 5. CDR1 is ENHRY, CDR2 SYGVKD, per germline. The CDR3 loop spans 13 amino acids. The CDR3 sequence is CATETGGSYEQYF. The CDR3 DNA follows: TGTGCCACCGAGACAGGGGGGTCCTACGAGCAGTACTTC.

A remark on this clonotype: One junction end does not reproduce the germline sequence, and a read error may be involved. V and J are TRBV5-1 and TRBJ2-7; TRBD2 aligns across 12 bases. Germline V gene data show CDR1 as SGHRS and CDR2 as YFSETQ. This CDR3 is 16 amino acids long. CDR3 nucleotide sequence: TGCGCCAACAGCTTGTTTGCTAGCGGGAGGGTATACGAGCAGTACTTC. Translating gives CANSLFASGRVYEQYF.

The gene calls are TRBV5-1 and TRBJ1-6; D may be TRBD1 (5 bases). This CDR3 spans 16 amino acids. Trimming stripped 4 bases from V and 0 bases from J, with 11 bases between. CDR1 and CDR2 (germline): SGHRS, YFSETQ. CDR3 sequence: CASSNSGSSYNSPLHF. CDR3 coding DNA: TGCGCCAGCAGCAATTCAGGGAGCTCCTATAATTCACCCCTCCACTTT.